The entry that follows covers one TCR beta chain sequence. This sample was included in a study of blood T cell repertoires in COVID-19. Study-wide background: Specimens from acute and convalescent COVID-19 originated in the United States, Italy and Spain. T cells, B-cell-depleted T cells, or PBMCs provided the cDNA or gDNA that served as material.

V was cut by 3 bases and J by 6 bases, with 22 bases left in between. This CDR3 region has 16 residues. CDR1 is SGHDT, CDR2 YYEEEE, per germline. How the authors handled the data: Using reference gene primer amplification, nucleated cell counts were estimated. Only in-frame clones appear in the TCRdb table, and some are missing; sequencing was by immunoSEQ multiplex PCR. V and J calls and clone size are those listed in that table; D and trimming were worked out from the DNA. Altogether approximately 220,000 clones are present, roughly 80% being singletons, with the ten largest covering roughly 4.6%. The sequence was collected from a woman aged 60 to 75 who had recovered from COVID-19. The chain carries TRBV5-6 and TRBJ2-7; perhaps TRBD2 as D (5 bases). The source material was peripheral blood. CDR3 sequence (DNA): TGTGCCAGCAGCTGGATGACTCCCTCGGGGTCGGGCGAGCAGTACTTC. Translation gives CASSWMTPSGSGEQYF.